These 25 T cell receptor beta chains came from one sample sequenced in a study of Ad26.COV2.S vaccination and SARS-CoV-2 variants (dated by TCRdb to about 2021). What this sample's time point label stands for: individuals recovered from natural SARS-CoV-2 infection. The library was built by means of the immunoSEQ multiplex PCR assay. TCRdb holds this immuneACCESS table with in-frame rearrangements only. Some clones are missing; in checked studies, unresolved V genes explain under half, and the rest has no known cause. The sample table holds over 85,000 clones, of which roughly 75% were seen once. The biggest ten clones account for 17% of the sample. The material sequenced was peripheral blood, taken after recovery from COVID-19. All receptors come from a human donor who had recovered from COVID-19.

V usage is TRBV19 and J usage is TRBJ1-4; TRBD1 aligns across 7 bases. The length of the CDR3 is 15 residues. Trimming at V came to 6 bases and at J to 7 bases, leaving 11 bases not matched to a gene. The germline V gene encodes CDR1 LNHDA and CDR2 SQIVND (reference sequence). CDR3: CASRDSGTVGEKLFF. As DNA, the CDR3 is TGTGCCAGTAGGGATTCCGGGACAGTCGGTGAAAAACTGTTTTTT.

This clone is a singleton in its sample. The rearrangement uses TRBV28 and TRBJ1-5; D unresolved. V was cut by 8 bases and J by 4 bases, with 9 bases left in between. The CDR3 spans 12 residues. Germline lookup yields CDR1 MDHEN and CDR2 SYDVKM. The CDR3 sequence: CASLVGNQPQHF. The CDR3 nucleotides read TGTGCCAGCCTCGTGGGAAATCAGCCCCAGCATTTT.

V usage is TRBV4-1 and J usage is TRBJ2-5, with 11 bases fitting TRBD1. V was pared by 4 bases and J by 4 bases, with 5 bases of the junction left unmatched. CDR1 is MGHRA, CDR2 YSYEKL, per germline. The CDR3 consists of 15 residues. The DNA for the CDR3 is TGCGCCAGCAGCCGTGGACAGGGGGCTTTAGAGACCCAGTACTTC. Translating it yields CASSRGQGALETQYF.

This chain connects TRBV6-5 to TRBJ2-5; TRBD2 is a possible D gene (7 bases). Trimming cost V 2 bases and J 2 bases, with 12 bases left between them. CDR1 MNHEY and CDR2 SVGAGI come from the germline V gene. This CDR3 has 15 amino acids. The CDR3 DNA follows: TGTGCCAGCAGTTACAGGGGGGGCGGGCAAGAGACCCAGTACTTC. This translates into CASSYRGGGQETQYF.

The CDR3 is CASRDANTGELFF. The CDR3 DNA follows: TGTGCCAGCAGGGATGCGAACACCGGGGAGCTGTTTTTT. The chain has TRBV28 and TRBJ2-2; D remains ambiguous. The CDR3 is made up of 13 amino acids. Germline CDR1 is MDHEN and CDR2 is SYDVKM. V lost 6 bases and J lost 0, with 5 bases in between.

The chain has TRBV5-1 and TRBJ1-1; 10 bases match TRBD1. Germline-derived CDR1 and CDR2 are SGHRS and YFSETQ. The trim removed 4 bases at V and 5 bases at J, leaving 8 bases unmatched. The CDR3 has 15 residues. The CDR3 nucleotides are TGCGCCAGCAGCGTAATAGGGACAGGGGAAACTGAAGCTTTCTTT. This codes for CASSVIGTGETEAFF.

V gene TRBV16 combines with J gene TRBJ2-2; TRBD1 might be the D (5 bases). The V end lost 2 bases, the J end lost 1 base, and 8 bases lay between the germline ends. Germline values: CDR1 KGHSY, CDR2 FQNENV. This CDR3 spans 15 amino acids. The CDR3 sequence: CASSQRGENTGELFF. The CDR3 region has the DNA TGTGCCAGCAGCCAAAGGGGCGAGAACACCGGGGAGCTGTTTTTT.

The DNA of the CDR3 is TGTGCCAGCACCCCGGCCGGCGGGGGCTATGGCTACACCTTC. Translating it yields CASTPAGGGYGYTF. V usage is TRBV3-1 (or the pseudogene TRBV3-2) and J usage is TRBJ1-2; the D gene is possibly TRBD1 (5 bases). Deletions cut 7 bases from V and 4 bases from J, with 16 bases between. The CDR3 is 14 amino acids. Germline V gene data show CDR1 as LGHDT and CDR2 as YNNKEL (reference sequence).

J is TRBJ1-1 and V is TRBV2, with D possibly being TRBD1 (5 bases). The ends were cut back, 2 bases at V and 2 bases at J, with 12 bases in the middle. Germline V gene sequence: CDR1 SNHLY, CDR2 FYNNEI. The CDR3 length is 15 residues. The DNA for the CDR3 is TGTGCCAGCAGTGAAATAAGGGGACCAAACACTGAAGCTTTCTTT. This encodes CASSEIRGPNTEAFF.

This clone has a single count. The J gene is TRBJ2-7, the V gene TRBV7-2; D not resolved. V was cut by 2 bases and J by 5 bases, with 19 bases left in between. The CDR3 runs 16 residues. Per the germline V gene, CDR1 is SGHTA and CDR2 is FQGNSA. The CDR3 DNA sequence: TGTGCCAGCAGCTTATCCGTCGTGAGATTGGTCGACGAGCAGTACTTC. It encodes CASSLSVVRLVDEQYF. Together with reference TRBV7-2 and TRBJ2-7, the CDR3 gives the full variable domain: GAGVSQSPSNKVTEKGKDVELRCDPISGHTALYWYRQSLGQGLEFLIYFQGNSAPDKSGLPSDRFSAERTGGSVSTLTIQRTQQEDSAVYLCASSLSVVRLVDEQYFGPGTRLTVT.

The chain carries TRBV5-4 and TRBJ1-4; D might be TRBD1 (6 bases). The V gene's germline CDR1 is SGHNT and CDR2 YYREEE (reference sequence). The CDR3 is made up of 17 amino acids. V lost 0 bases to trimming and J lost 3 bases, with 15 bases between them. DNA for the CDR3: TGTGCCAGCAGCTTGGCAGGGGAAGTGATGCCTAATGAAAAACTGTTTTTT. Its protein product is CASSLAGEVMPNEKLFF.

The chain employs TRBV23-1 and TRBJ1-3; a weak D match, TRBD1 (5 bases). TRBV23-1 is treated as an ORF (open reading frame) with a function not yet certain. V was trimmed by 0 bases and J by 0 bases, leaving 12 bases between them. The CDR3 is 17 residues long. DNA of the CDR3: TGCGCCAGCAGTCAATCGAGCAGGACAAACTCTGGAAACACCATATATTTT. As protein: CASSQSSRTNSGNTIYF.

This chain uses TRBV28 with TRBJ2-7, with D perhaps TRBD1 (6 bases). The CDR3 totals 14 residues. Germline V gene data show CDR1 as MDHEN and CDR2 as SYDVKM. V lost 4 bases and J 3 bases, leaving 13 bases between the germline ends. The CDR3, as DNA: TGTGCCAGCAGTTATCAGGGGTCTAACTACGAGCAGTACTTC. This gives the protein CASSYQGSNYEQYF.

The chain uses TRBV4-3 and TRBJ1-1, with D uncertain. Trimming stripped 5 bases from V and 1 base from J, with 14 bases between. Germline CDR1 LGHNA, CDR2 YSLEER. The CDR3 loop spans 15 amino acids. The CDR3 DNA sequence: TGCGCCAGCAGCGCAGATAGTCGGGGGAACACTGAAGCTTTCTTT. Encoded protein: CASSADSRGNTEAFF.

The chain employs TRBV14 and TRBJ2-7, with D hard to call. CDR1 is SGHDN, CDR2 FVKESK, per germline. This CDR3 region has 14 residues. V was clipped by 0 bases and J by 9 bases, with 15 bases between them. The CDR3 is CASSQDVRRTPQYF. For the CDR3, the DNA is TGTGCCAGCAGCCAAGATGTGAGACGGACGCCGCAGTACTTC.

The chain employs TRBV30 and TRBJ2-4, with a possible D match to TRBD1 (5 bases). The CDR3 has 14 residues. V lost 0 bases and J 6 bases, leaving 12 bases between the germline ends. Germline V lookup: CDR1 GTSNPN, CDR2 SVGIG (reference sequence). The CDR3 loop is CAWSVPHRGNIQYF. CDR3 bases: TGTGCCTGGAGTGTACCCCATAGGGGAAACATTCAGTACTTC.

The CDR3 reads CSARGPRELFF. The CDR3, as DNA: TGCAGTGCTAGAGGGCCGCGGGAGCTGTTTTTT. The chain employs TRBV20-1 and TRBJ2-2, with D unclear. The length of the CDR3 is 11 residues. V was cut by 1 base and J by 9 bases, with 6 bases left in between. CDR1 is DFQATT, CDR2 SNEGSKA, per germline (reference sequence).

This chain connects TRBV2 to TRBJ2-1; the D is unclear. The CDR3 length is 15 residues. Germline CDR1 is SNHLY and CDR2 is FYNNEI. The ends were cut back, 4 bases at V and 3 bases at J, with 13 bases in the middle. The CDR3: CASSVPYGDYNEQFF. Written as DNA, the CDR3 is TGTGCCAGCAGTGTACCCTATGGGGACTACAATGAGCAGTTCTTC.

This clone was picked up a small number of times. The chain employs TRBV29-1 and TRBJ2-1; 9 bases map to TRBD1. CDR1 is SQVTM and CDR2 is ANQGSEA in the germline V gene. The CDR3 covers 14 residues. Unmatched junction bases numbered 6, after V lost 4 bases and J lost 5 bases. The CDR3 reads CSVVQGAFNNEQFF. The CDR3 DNA reads TGCAGCGTTGTACAGGGGGCTTTTAACAATGAGCAGTTCTTC.

The chain uses TRBV5-1 and TRBJ1-2, with a possible D match to TRBD1 (5 bases). V lost 0 bases and J 6 bases, leaving 18 bases between the germline ends. Germline lookup yields CDR1 SGHRS and CDR2 YFSETQ. The CDR3 spans 16 residues. This CDR3 reads CASSLAPGRMVDGYTF. The CDR3 DNA is TGCGCCAGCAGCTTGGCCCCGGGACGGATGGTAGATGGCTACACCTTC.

The J gene is TRBJ2-5, the V gene TRBV2, with D tentatively TRBD2 (5 bases). Germline V lookup: CDR1 SNHLY, CDR2 FYNNEI. This CDR3 has 14 amino acids. Trimming stripped 1 base from V and 5 bases from J, with 11 bases between. CDR3 nucleotide sequence: TGTGCCAGCAGTGAAGAGCGGCGGGTCGAGACCCAGTACTTC. Translated, it gives CASSEERRVETQYF.

There are a few counts of this clone. The chain uses TRBV7-6 and TRBJ2-7; D possibly corresponds to TRBD1 (6 bases). The CDR3 spans 15 residues. Germline assignment: CDR1 SGHVS and CDR2 FNYEAQ. V gave up 0 bases and J gave up 3 bases, with 12 bases separating them. The CDR3 loop reads CASSLAKDRYYEQYF. The CDR3 DNA sequence: TGTGCCAGCAGCTTAGCGAAAGACAGGTACTACGAGCAGTACTTC.

Here the CDR3 DNA reads TGTGCCAGCAAAATCCAGGGGCAAGGTGAAAAACTGTTTTTT. It translates to CASKIQGQGEKLFF. The chain couples TRBV2 to TRBJ1-4; weak D call: TRBD1 (6 bases). Germline CDR1 reads SNHLY; CDR2 reads FYNNEI. The CDR3 contains 14 residues. V was cut by 7 bases and J by 7 bases, with 16 bases left in between.

The chain is built from TRBV6-5 and TRBJ2-7, with D maybe TRBD1 (5 bases). V shed 6 bases and J shed 2 bases, with 8 bases lying between them. The CDR3 is 12 amino acids. CDR1 is MNHEY, CDR2 SVGAGI, per germline. CDR3 in amino acids: CASSQGAYEQYF. CDR3 DNA: TGTGCCAGCAGCCAGGGCGCCTACGAGCAGTACTTC.

This clone was picked up one time. V usage is TRBV6-5 and J usage is TRBJ1-6, with D uncertain. Germline V gene lookup returns CDR1 MNHEY and CDR2 SVGAGI. This CDR3 is 12 amino acids long. V gave up 5 bases and J gave up 8 bases, with 7 bases separating them. The DNA of the CDR3 is TGTGCCAGCAGTCAGTTCGATTCACCCCTCCACTTT. Translation: CASSQFDSPLHF.